This T cell receptor beta chain was observed in a study of T cells of healthy individuals. Each CDR3 protein is one row after TCRdb ran MiXCR on the 5' RACE reads. The sample records 50,000 to 55,000 distinct CDR3 sequences, about 14% being singletons. CDR3 length equals 15 residues. The V and J ends lost 5 bases and 4 bases respectively, with 16 bases between them. This clonotype originated in a human donor in good health. This chain uses TRBV12-3 or TRBV12-4 with TRBJ2-3, with D possibly TRBD1 on 6 matching bases. The CDR3, as DNA: TGTGCCAGCAGTAACAGGGAGCGGATACCAGATACGCAGTATTTT. Residues: CASSNRERIPDTQYF.